Following are 29 T cell receptor beta chains from one sample sequenced in a study of blood T cell repertoires in COVID-19. The protocol was immunoSEQ multiplex PCR, while the TCRdb copy is restricted to in-frame clones and leaves out a portion. This sample carries over 250,000 clones, 88% of them seen once, and the ten largest clones take 0.7% to 0.85%. The sequenced material came from peripheral blood. All receptors derive from a woman aged 30 to 39 with acute or convalescent COVID-19.

The CDR3 protein is CASRPGTGATSYEQYF. In DNA, the CDR3 is TGTGCCAGTAGACCCGGAACAGGGGCAACCTCCTACGAGCAGTACTTC. V is TRBV19 and J is TRBJ2-7, with 7 positions matching TRBD1. Germline V CDR1 and CDR2: LNHDA, SQIVND (reference sequence). V lost 6 bases and J lost 0; bases outside the gene matches: 11. This CDR3 contains 16 residues.

The count of this clone is one. V gene TRBV30 combines with J gene TRBJ1-1, with TRBD1 identical over 9 bases. Germline V gene lookup returns CDR1 GTSNPN and CDR2 SVGIG (reference sequence). Trimming cost V 4 bases and J 5 bases; bases outside gene matches: 2. The CDR3 is made up of 12 amino acids. In DNA, the CDR3 is TGTGCCTGGAACAGGGGGCGTACTGAAGCTTTCTTT. This translates into CAWNRGRTEAFF.

CDR3 amino acids: CASSFPVRGEETQYF. Here the CDR3 DNA reads TGTGCCAGCAGCTTTCCGGTACGGGGGGAAGAGACCCAGTACTTC. The J gene is TRBJ2-5, the V gene TRBV7-2; 7 positions agree with TRBD2. The CDR3 consists of 15 residues. Germline V gene lookup returns CDR1 SGHTA and CDR2 FQGNSA. J gave up 3 bases and V 3 bases, and 7 bases lay outside the gene matches.

The chain links TRBV10-1 to TRBJ2-3, with D unresolved. Looked up from germline, CDR1 is WNHNN and CDR2 is SYGVQD (reference sequence). The CDR3 consists of 13 residues. Deletions cut 0 bases from V and 7 bases from J, with 8 bases between. CDR3 coding DNA: TGCGCCAGCAGTGAGTCGCGCTATAATACGCAGTATTTT. This codes for CASSESRYNTQYF.

This chain joins TRBV9 and TRBJ2-1; 8 nucleotides line up with TRBD2. J lost 8 bases, V lost 0 bases, and 7 bases had no gene match. This CDR3 spans 15 amino acids. Germline V gene lookup returns CDR1 SGDLS and CDR2 YYNGEE. CDR3 sequence reads: CASSVEGTSGYEQFF. The CDR3 DNA is TGTGCCAGCAGCGTAGAGGGAACTAGCGGCTATGAGCAGTTCTTC.

The chain is built from TRBV6-5 and TRBJ1-6, with a tentative D call TRBD1 (5 bases). V lost 4 bases, J lost 6 bases, and 10 bases lay in between. Per the germline V gene, CDR1 is MNHEY and CDR2 is SVGAGI. CDR3 length equals 14 residues. This CDR3 reads CASSSTAINSPLHF. As DNA, the CDR3 is TGTGCCAGCAGTTCGACAGCGATTAATTCACCCCTCCACTTT.

V usage is TRBV19 and J usage is TRBJ1-1; D remains ambiguous. The CDR3 totals 15 residues. The V end was cut by 4 bases, the J end by 5 bases, with 17 bases between. CDR1 is LNHDA and CDR2 is SQIVND in the germline V gene (reference sequence). The CDR3 coding sequence is TGTGCCAGTAGTAATAACCGGGGTGGTGGGACTGAAGCTTTCTTT. It codes for CASSNNRGGGTEAFF.

This clone showed up just once. The V call is TRBV12-3 or TRBV12-4, the J call TRBJ1-2; D is unclear. The germline V and J ends were trimmed by 3 bases and 2 bases, with 7 bases remaining between them. CDR3 length: 13 residues. In DNA form, the CDR3 reads TGTGCCAGCAGTTTCCGGGAGAACTATGGCTACACCTTC. Translation gives CASSFRENYGYTF.

The rearrangement links TRBV5-1 to TRBJ2-1, with TRBD1 as a possible D gene (6 bases). V was pared by 2 bases and J by 4 bases, with 19 bases between. CDR3 length: 17 residues. In germline, CDR1 is SGHRS, CDR2 YFSETQ. CDR3 amino acids: CASSFVRARDTYNEQFF. In DNA, the CDR3 is TGCGCCAGCAGCTTCGTCCGAGCACGGGACACATACAATGAGCAGTTCTTC.

The rearrangement joins TRBV12-5 to TRBJ1-1; D might be TRBD1 (6 bases). V lost 6 bases, J lost 1 base, and 12 bases lay in between. The CDR3 totals 14 residues. The germline V gene has CDR1 LGHNT and CDR2 FRNRAP. The CDR3 sequence: CASGYGQQNTEAFF. CDR3 DNA sequence: TGTGCTAGTGGATATGGACAGCAGAACACTGAAGCTTTCTTT. Filled out from reference TRBV12-5 and TRBJ1-1, the complete variable domain reads DARVTQTPRHKVTEMGQEVTMRCQPILGHNTVFWYRQTMMQGLELLAYFRNRAPLDDSGMPKDRFSAEMPDATLATLKIQPSEPRDSAVYFCASGYGQQNTEAFFGQGTRLTVV.

The gene calls are TRBV5-1 and TRBJ2-1; the match to TRBD2 covers 12 bases. The J segment lost 5 bases and the V segment lost 1 base, leaving 7 bases of the junction unmatched. CDR3 length equals 17 residues. The germline V gene encodes CDR1 SGHRS and CDR2 YFSETQ. CDR3 sequence (DNA): TGCGCCAGCAGCTTGTCGGCTAGCGGGAGGGCCGACAATGAGCAGTTCTTC. Protein: CASSLSASGRADNEQFF.

The rearrangement joins TRBV2 to TRBJ2-2; TRBD2 agrees at 7 bases. V trimming: 2 bases; J trimming: 6 bases; junction bases outside the gene matches: 6. Germline lookup yields CDR1 SNHLY and CDR2 FYNNEI. The CDR3 is 15 residues long. The CDR3 loop is CASSEWTSSSGELFF. The CDR3 DNA follows: TGTGCCAGCAGTGAATGGACTAGTAGCTCCGGGGAGCTGTTTTTT.

The CDR3, as DNA: TGTGCCTGGGACAGTATAACTGAAGCTTTCTTT. Its protein is CAWDSITEAFF. The gene calls are TRBV30 and TRBJ1-1; maybe TRBD1 (5 bases). Germline CDR1 GTSNPN, CDR2 SVGIG (reference sequence). The V end lost 5 bases, the J end lost 5 bases, and 9 bases lay between the germline ends. The CDR3 runs 11 residues. Full variable domain (missing parts from reference TRBV30 and TRBJ1-1): SQTIHQWPATLVQPVGSPLSLECTVEGTSNPNLYWYRQAAGRGLQLLFYSVGIGQISSEVPQNLSASRPQDRQFILSSKKLLLSDSGFYLCAWDSITEAFFGQGTRLTVV.

This clone was seen just once. This sequence joins TRBV11-2 and TRBJ2-7, with D hard to call. The CDR3 loop spans 14 amino acids. V was pared by 2 bases and J by 2 bases, with 10 bases between. Germline V lookup: CDR1 SGHAT, CDR2 FQNNGV. CDR3: CASSLFPLTYEQYF. The DNA for the CDR3 is TGTGCCAGCAGCTTATTCCCGCTAACCTACGAGCAGTACTTC.

This sequence joins TRBV4-3 and TRBJ2-1, with 9 bases that match TRBD1. The junction had 9 bases not matched to a gene; V was cut back by 5 bases and J by 4 bases. This CDR3 is built from 16 residues. Germline assignment: CDR1 LGHNA and CDR2 YSLEER. This chain's CDR3 is CASSYYAGQGYNEQFF. The CDR3 coding sequence is TGCGCCAGCAGCTATTATGCGGGACAGGGATACAATGAGCAGTTCTTC.

V and J are TRBV10-1 and TRBJ2-7; D perhaps matches TRBD1 (5 bases). V was pared by 6 bases and J by 4 bases, with 13 bases between. Germline loops: CDR1 WNHNN, CDR2 SYGVQD (reference sequence). The CDR3 has 13 amino acids. The CDR3 loop is CASSPSGPYEQYF. For the CDR3, the DNA is TGCGCCAGCAGCCCCTCAGGGCCTTACGAGCAGTACTTC.

This clone appeared once. V gene TRBV27 combines with J gene TRBJ1-2; 11 bases are shared with TRBD1. V was pared by 5 bases and J by 8 bases, with 7 bases of the junction left unmatched. The CDR3 loop spans 14 amino acids. CDR1 and CDR2 (germline): MNHEY, SMNVEV (reference sequence). The CDR3 DNA reads as TGTGCCAGCAGTGGAGGACAGGGGGCGGAAGGCTACACCTTC. Translation gives CASSGGQGAEGYTF.

The chain is built from TRBV15 and TRBJ2-3; 10 positions match TRBD1. The CDR3 spans 15 residues. Losses at the gene ends were 0 bases for V and 5 bases for J; bases not matched to a gene: 2. Germline V gives CDR1 LNHNV, CDR2 YYDKDF (reference sequence). The CDR3 here is CATSREGTGVDTQYF. CDR3 nucleotide sequence: TGTGCCACCAGCAGAGAAGGGACAGGGGTAGATACGCAGTATTTT. Using reference TRBV15 and TRBJ2-3 for the parts outside the CDR3, the full variable domain is DAMVIQNPRYQVTQFGKPVTLSCSQTLNHNVMYWYQQKSSQAPKLLFHYYDKDFNNEADTPDNFQSRRPNTSFCFLDIRSPGLGDTAMYLCATSREGTGVDTQYFGPGTRLTVL.

Only a few counts were recorded for this clone. V and J are TRBV19 and TRBJ2-2; D is ambiguous. The CDR3 spans 15 residues. V was pared by 1 base and J by 1 base, with 7 bases between. From germline, CDR1 is LNHDA and CDR2 SQIVND (reference sequence). CDR3 DNA: TGTGCCAGTAGTATAGGAGACATGAACACCGGGGAGCTGTTTTTT. This encodes CASSIGDMNTGELFF. The variable domain in full, completed from reference TRBV19 and TRBJ2-2, reads DGGITQSPKYLFRKEGQNVTLSCEQNLNHDAMYWYRQDPGQGLRLIYYSQIVNDFQKGDIAEGYSVSREKKESFPLTVTSAQKNPTAFYLCASSIGDMNTGELFFGEGSRLTVL.

This clone is a singleton in its sample. The J gene is TRBJ1-5, the V gene TRBV7-9; D gene uncertain. The CDR3 has 15 amino acids. CDR1 is SEHNR and CDR2 is FQNEAQ in the germline V gene (reference sequence). Trimming shortened V by 5 bases and J by 6 bases, and 17 bases separated the two germline ends. The CDR3 region has the DNA TGTGCCAGCAGCCGTTCAGCGCGTAGGTTTCAGCCCCAGCATTTT. Protein sequence: CASSRSARRFQPQHF.

The genes are TRBV5-6 and TRBJ1-5; the D is unclear. The CDR3 length is 15 residues. V gave up 6 bases and J gave up 3 bases, with 16 bases separating them. The germline gives CDR1 SGHDT, CDR2 YYEEEE. The CDR3: CASTLGTGNNQPQHF. The CDR3 nucleotides are TGTGCCAGCACCCTTGGCACCGGGAACAATCAGCCCCAGCATTTT.

The chain combines TRBV3-1 (or the pseudogene TRBV3-2) with TRBJ2-5; TRBD1 matches at 7 bases. The CDR3 runs 16 residues. Germline V gives CDR1 LGHDT, CDR2 YNNKEL (reference sequence). Losses at the gene ends were 1 base for V and 4 bases for J; bases not matched to a gene: 9. The CDR3 reads CASSQGRRQGLETQYF. CDR3 nucleotide sequence: TGTGCCAGCAGCCAAGGCCGGAGACAGGGTCTAGAGACCCAGTACTTC.

V gene TRBV19 combines with J gene TRBJ1-2, with TRBD1 matching 7 bases. CDR1 is LNHDA and CDR2 is SQIVND in the germline V gene (reference sequence). V shed 5 bases, J shed 2 bases, and the junction held 8 bases outside the gene matches. This CDR3 has 15 amino acids. CDR3 residues: CASSAGQPSNYGYTF. The CDR3 DNA follows: TGTGCCAGTAGTGCGGGACAGCCGTCGAACTATGGCTACACCTTC.

The rearrangement uses TRBV5-4 and TRBJ2-7, with D maybe TRBD1 (5 bases). The germline V gene encodes CDR1 SGHNT and CDR2 YYREEE (reference sequence). With 1 base removed from V and 7 bases from J, the gap between germline ends came to 12 bases. The CDR3 is 13 amino acids. As DNA, the CDR3 is TGTGCCAGCAGCTTGCTAGGGGCAGGGGAGCAGTACTTC. It translates to CASSLLGAGEQYF.

J is TRBJ1-2 and V is TRBV27; TRBD1 agrees at 10 bases. V lost 6 bases to trimming and J lost 3 bases; unmatched junction nucleotides: 13. There are 17 residues in the CDR3. CDR1 is MNHEY, CDR2 SMNVEV, per germline (reference sequence). Here the CDR3 reads CASRLSSGTGDDYGYTF. The CDR3, as DNA: TGTGCCAGCAGACTTTCCTCCGGGACAGGGGACGACTATGGCTACACCTTC.

This clone came up once. The same CDR3 arises from other DNA sequences in this sample as well. The chain is built from TRBV11-3 and TRBJ1-1, with 7 bases lining up with TRBD1. CDR3 length equals 12 residues. V was clipped by 6 bases and J by 4 bases; unmatched bases: 2. Germline assignment: CDR1 SGHNT and CDR2 YENEEA. The CDR3 coding sequence is TGTGCCAGCAGGACAGGGTCCACTGAAGCTTTCTTT. As protein: CASRTGSTEAFF. Looking up the rest from reference TRBV11-3 and TRBJ1-1 gives the full variable domain: EAGVVQSPRYKIIEKKQPVAFWCNPISGHNTLYWYLQNLGQGPELLIRYENEEAVDDSQLPKDRFSAERLKGVDSTLKIQPAELGDSAVYLCASRTGSTEAFFGQGTRLTVV.

This chain joins TRBV9 and TRBJ2-2; 8 bases are shared with TRBD2. With V trimmed by 7 bases and J by 7 bases, 9 bases remained unmatched. The CDR3 covers 14 residues. Germline V CDR1 and CDR2: SGDLS, YYNGEE. The CDR3 DNA reads as TGTGCCAGCGGAACGGGAGGGCGTAACGGGGAGCTGTTTTTT. Translating it yields CASGTGGRNGELFF.

V and J are TRBV5-1 and TRBJ1-2; 10 bases fit TRBD1. Germline V gene data show CDR1 as SGHRS and CDR2 as YFSETQ. Trimming removed 0 bases from V and 4 bases from J; junction bases left unmatched: 3. This CDR3 is 15 amino acids long. The CDR3 loop reads CASSLEGQGSYGYTF. The CDR3 DNA is TGCGCCAGCAGCTTGGAGGGACAGGGGAGCTATGGCTACACCTTC.

This clone was observed a handful of times. The chain carries TRBV6-4 and TRBJ2-1; maybe TRBD1 (6 bases). V was cut by 0 bases and J by 8 bases, with 14 bases left in between. Germline-derived CDR1 and CDR2 are MRHNA and SNTAGT. This CDR3 is 15 amino acids long. The CDR3 sequence is CASSDSISGVDEQFF. The DNA of the CDR3 is TGTGCCAGCAGTGACTCGATATCAGGGGTCGATGAGCAGTTCTTC.